A selection of T cell receptor beta chains follows, all from one sample in a study of blood T cell repertoires in COVID-19. Assay used: immunoSEQ multiplex PCR; TCRdb lists only in-frame clones, some missing. The profile shows 70,000 or so clones, under 85% of them singletons. The sample consisted of peripheral blood. The source of these receptors is a man between 60 and 70 years old with COVID-19, enrolled during active disease. The CDR3 runs from the conserved cysteine through the conserved F or W. The D gene is left open where the match is weak. Clone size is not always given. Where it is, it says once, few, many or a class for expanded clones.

V gene	D gene	clone size	J gene	CDR3 protein	CDR3 DNA
TRBV6-2/TRBV6-3	TRBD1	NA	TRBJ2-7	CASSPRQGALEQYF	TGTGCCAGCAGTCCGAGACAGGGGGCCCTCGAGCAGTACTTC
TRBV10-1	TRBD2	NA	TRBJ2-1	CASSSSGYNEQFF	TGCGCCAGCAGCTCTAGCGGGTACAATGAGCAGTTCTTC
TRBV5-6	TRBD2	few	TRBJ2-3	CASSSFGAGRDTQYF	TGTGCCAGCAGCTCCTTCGGAGCGGGAAGGGATACGCAGTATTTT
TRBV18	TRBD2	once	TRBJ2-5	CASSPPRAGGNQETQYF	TGTGCCAGCTCACCACCTAGAGCGGGGGGGAATCAAGAGACCCAGTACTTC
TRBV7-9	NA	few	TRBJ2-7	CASSLSTEGQYF	TGTGCCAGCAGCTTATCAACGGAGGGGCAGTACTTC
TRBV27	TRBD2	once	TRBJ2-2	CASSLYEREGDTGELFF	TGTGCCAGCAGTTTATATGAGCGGGAGGGCGACACCGGGGAGCTGTTTTTT
TRBV3-1/TRBV3-2	TRBD2	NA	TRBJ2-1	CASSPKSSGRAPYNEQFF	TGTGCCAGCAGCCCCAAGTCAAGCGGGAGGGCCCCTTACAATGAGCAGTTCTTC
TRBV7-9	NA	NA	TRBJ2-5	CASSLELQTQYF	TGTGCCAGCAGCTTAGAATTGCAAACTCAGTACTTC
TRBV28	NA	NA	TRBJ1-3	CASSDGAEAGNTIYF	TGTGCCAGCAGCGATGGGGCAGAAGCGGGAAACACCATATATTTT
TRBV28	TRBD1	NA	TRBJ2-1	CASSLGTGNEQFF	TGTGCCAGCAGTTTAGGGACAGGGAATGAGCAGTTCTTC
TRBV2	TRBD2	few	TRBJ2-1	CASSGGGLSYNEQFF	TGTGCCAGCAGTGGCGGGGGGCTCTCCTACAATGAGCAGTTCTTC
TRBV6-5	NA	NA	TRBJ2-7	CASTLHPAGSYEQYF	TGTGCCAGCACTCTTCACCCGGCAGGGTCCTACGAGCAGTACTTC
TRBV5-6	NA	few	TRBJ1-1	CASSLGTAGVRTEAFF	TGTGCCAGCAGCTTGGGAACCGCGGGGGTTCGAACTGAAGCTTTCTTT